These 21 T cell receptor beta chains originate from one sample sequenced in a study of OX40 agonist ivuxolimab in advanced cancers. Using immunoSEQ multiplex PCR, the repertoire was profiled, and TCRdb retains in-frame clones only, with some absent. The profile shows 55,000 to 85,000 clones, about 85% of them singletons. The sequences come from CD4+ or CD8+ T cells sorted from blood, collected in a trial of the OX40 agonist ivuxolimab. Receptors originate from an adult with an advanced solid tumor such as melanoma, head and neck, liver or kidney cancer.

The chain joins TRBV18 to TRBJ2-7, with TRBD1 matching 11 bases. The CDR3 contains 15 residues. V shed 6 bases, J shed 4 bases, and the junction held 8 bases outside the gene matches. CDR1 is KGHSH, CDR2 LQKENI, per germline. CDR3 in amino acids: CASSRPGQGVYEQYF. The CDR3, as DNA: TGTGCCAGCTCTCGACCGGGACAGGGGGTTTACGAGCAGTACTTC.

The V call is TRBV4-3, the J call TRBJ1-4, with D unresolved. This CDR3 has 15 amino acids. With 0 bases removed from V and 4 bases from J, the gap between germline ends came to 9 bases. Germline V CDR1 and CDR2: LGHNA, YSLEER. The CDR3 nucleotides read TGCGCCAGCAGCCAAGATCACCGAGATAATGAAAAACTGTTTTTT. Its translation: CASSQDHRDNEKLFF.

A word on this clone: The DNA is omitted, as the CDR3 cannot be located on it reliably, and the CDR3 follows TCRdb's listing. The chain couples TRBV28 to TRBJ2-3. The CDR3 adds up to 15 amino acids, both ends counted. Germline V gene lookup returns CDR1 MDHEN and CDR2 SYDVKM. CDR3 protein: CASSFLESGADTQYF.

The chain employs TRBV7-2 and TRBJ1-1; possibly TRBD1 for D (5 bases). The CDR3 extends over 12 amino acids. Germline V gene lookup returns CDR1 SGHTA and CDR2 FQGNSA. V shed 3 bases and J shed 10 bases, with 12 bases lying between them. CDR3 residues: CASSFSGLGAFF. DNA of the CDR3: TGTGCCAGCAGCTTTTCAGGGCTTGGAGCTTTCTTT.

This sequence joins TRBV2 and TRBJ1-5; weak D call: TRBD1 (5 bases). With 1 base removed from V and 7 bases from J, the gap between germline ends came to 14 bases. There are 15 residues in the CDR3. From germline, CDR1 is SNHLY and CDR2 FYNNEI. Here the CDR3 reads CASSEVGRQGQPQHF. CDR3 DNA sequence: TGTGCCAGCAGTGAAGTGGGCAGGCAGGGACAGCCCCAGCATTTT.

The chain carries TRBV6-5 and TRBJ2-3, with D possibly matching TRBD1 (5 bases). CDR1 and CDR2 (germline): MNHEY, SVGAGI. V shed 6 bases and J shed 6 bases, with 10 bases lying between them. This CDR3 is built from 12 residues. The CDR3, as DNA: TGTGCCAGCAGGAGCAGGGCGGATACGCAGTATTTT. Protein sequence: CASRSRADTQYF.

The chain's CDR3 is CAISVGSLNTEAFF. The CDR3, as DNA: TGTGCCATCAGTGTGGGCAGTTTGAACACTGAAGCTTTCTTT. This chain connects TRBV10-3 to TRBJ1-1, with D uncertain. This CDR3 spans 14 amino acids. V was pared by 4 bases and J by 0 bases, with 9 bases between. Per the germline V gene, CDR1 is ENHRY and CDR2 is SYGVKD.

The chain recombines TRBV25-1 with TRBJ1-5; unclear D gene. V was cut by 4 bases and J by 4 bases, with 8 bases left in between. This CDR3 region has 13 residues. Germline V CDR1 and CDR2: MGHDK, SYGVNS. This CDR3 is CASSARGNQPQHF. The CDR3 coding sequence is TGTGCCAGCAGTGCGCGAGGGAATCAGCCCCAGCATTTT.

V is TRBV30 and J is TRBJ2-5; tentative D call: TRBD2 (5 bases). The CDR3 spans 13 residues. Germline CDR1 reads GTSNPN; CDR2 reads SVGIG (reference sequence). Trimming removed 3 bases at V and 1 base at J, with 9 bases between. As DNA, the CDR3 is TGTGCCTGGAGGTTCCGGGGCCAAGAGACCCAGTACTTC. Encoded protein: CAWRFRGQETQYF.

The chain joins TRBV18 to TRBJ1-4; a possible D gene is TRBD1 (5 bases). V dropped 6 bases and J dropped 0 bases, with 8 bases sitting between them. The CDR3 spans 14 residues. The germline V gene encodes CDR1 KGHSH and CDR2 LQKENI. DNA for the CDR3: TGTGCCAGCTCGGGGACTGCAACTAATGAAAAACTGTTTTTT. Its protein is CASSGTATNEKLFF.

This chain uses TRBV27 with TRBJ1-1; 9 nucleotides agree with TRBD1. Germline CDR1 and CDR2: MNHEY and SMNVEV (reference sequence). V dropped 3 bases and J dropped 1; count of bases not matched to a gene: 12. The CDR3 length is 18 residues. The CDR3 nucleotides read TGTGCCAGCAGTTTGAGTGCGGGACAGGGTTTGGCGAACACTGAAGCTTTCTTT. Translated, it gives CASSLSAGQGLANTEAFF.

The chain has TRBV30 and TRBJ1-5, with D unclear. This CDR3 spans 14 amino acids. Germline V gene sequence: CDR1 GTSNPN, CDR2 SVGIG (reference sequence). Trimming left V 0 bases short and J 3 bases short, with 9 bases between. CDR3 sequence: CAWSVGHLNQPQHF. CDR3 sequence (DNA): TGTGCCTGGAGTGTAGGTCACCTCAATCAGCCCCAGCATTTT. The entire variable domain, with the rest obtained from reference TRBV30 and TRBJ1-5, is as follows: SQTIHQWPATLVQPVGSPLSLECTVEGTSNPNLYWYRQAAGRGLQLLFYSVGIGQISSEVPQNLSASRPQDRQFILSSKKLLLSDSGFYLCAWSVGHLNQPQHFGDGTRLSIL.

V usage is TRBV30 and J usage is TRBJ2-7; D gene uncertain. In germline, CDR1 is GTSNPN, CDR2 SVGIG (reference sequence). Between the trimmed V and J ends, which lost 2 bases and 1 base, there was a span of 9 bases. The CDR3 consists of 13 residues. As DNA, the CDR3 is TGTGCCTGGAGTAGGATCCAATCCTACGAGCAGTACTTC. Translation: CAWSRIQSYEQYF.

V is TRBV4-1 and J is TRBJ1-4; D not certain. The CDR3 loop spans 13 amino acids. The V end lost 4 bases, the J end lost 6 bases, and 9 bases lay between the germline ends. Germline V CDR1 and CDR2: MGHRA, YSYEKL. In DNA, the CDR3 is TGCGCCAGCAGCCCCGACCGAGATGAAAAACTGTTTTTT. This codes for CASSPDRDEKLFF.

This clone has just one count. The chain has TRBV7-9 and TRBJ2-7, with 8 bases that match TRBD1. The CDR3 is made up of 13 amino acids. V was pared by 3 bases and J by 7 bases, with 5 bases of the junction left unmatched. Germline CDR1 is SEHNR and CDR2 is FQNEAQ (reference sequence). CDR3 residues: CASSFGQGLEQYF. CDR3 sequence (DNA): TGTGCCAGCAGCTTCGGACAGGGACTTGAGCAGTACTTC.

The rearrangement uses TRBV19 and TRBJ2-3; 7 nucleotides align to TRBD2. Germline CDR1 and CDR2: LNHDA and SQIVND (reference sequence). This CDR3 region has 16 residues. The V and J ends lost 7 bases and 2 bases, in that order; junction bases with no gene match: 12. The CDR3 DNA reads as TGTGCCAGTACCCCAACCTGGGGAGGGGACACAGATACGCAGTATTTT. Protein sequence: CASTPTWGGDTDTQYF.

A single count supports this clone. The J gene is TRBJ1-2, the V gene TRBV6-1, with a tentative D call TRBD1 (6 bases). Trimming removed 2 bases from V and 2 bases from J, with 6 bases in between. The germline V gene encodes CDR1 MNHNS and CDR2 SASEGT. The CDR3 has 13 residues. The CDR3 spells CASSERGNYGYTF. The CDR3, as DNA: TGTGCCAGCAGTGAAAGGGGGAACTATGGCTACACCTTC.

V and J are TRBV11-3 and TRBJ1-4; D gene uncertain. V was shortened by 1 base and J by 6 bases, with 12 bases between the two germline ends. This CDR3 comprises 15 residues. Germline values: CDR1 SGHNT, CDR2 YENEEA. This CDR3 reads CASSLVRKRYEKLFF. DNA for the CDR3: TGTGCCAGCAGCTTAGTTCGGAAAAGGTATGAAAAACTGTTTTTT.

The chain carries TRBV5-1 and TRBJ2-7; the D gene is possibly TRBD1 (5 bases). V was clipped by 2 bases and J by 7 bases, with 13 bases between them. Germline CDR1 and CDR2: SGHRS and YFSETQ. The CDR3 is 13 amino acids. This chain's CDR3 is CASSFRDSGEQYF. CDR3 DNA: TGCGCCAGCAGCTTCAGGGATTCCGGAGAGCAGTACTTC.

The chain couples TRBV25-1 to TRBJ2-1; the D is unclear. Trimming cost V 1 base and J 12 bases, with 10 bases left between them. The CDR3 has 12 residues. CDR1 and CDR2 (germline): MGHDK, SYGVNS. The CDR3 is CASSESEMRQFF. CDR3 coding DNA: TGTGCCAGCAGTGAATCGGAAATGAGGCAGTTCTTC.

The chain employs TRBV11-2 and TRBJ2-1; D might be TRBD2 (6 bases). V was pared by 5 bases and J by 0 bases, with 14 bases between. This CDR3 contains 16 residues. CDR1 is SGHAT and CDR2 is FQNNGV in the germline V gene. The chain's CDR3 is CASSGSGRNSYNEQFF. Written as DNA, the CDR3 is TGTGCCAGCAGCGGTAGCGGTCGGAACTCCTACAATGAGCAGTTCTTC.